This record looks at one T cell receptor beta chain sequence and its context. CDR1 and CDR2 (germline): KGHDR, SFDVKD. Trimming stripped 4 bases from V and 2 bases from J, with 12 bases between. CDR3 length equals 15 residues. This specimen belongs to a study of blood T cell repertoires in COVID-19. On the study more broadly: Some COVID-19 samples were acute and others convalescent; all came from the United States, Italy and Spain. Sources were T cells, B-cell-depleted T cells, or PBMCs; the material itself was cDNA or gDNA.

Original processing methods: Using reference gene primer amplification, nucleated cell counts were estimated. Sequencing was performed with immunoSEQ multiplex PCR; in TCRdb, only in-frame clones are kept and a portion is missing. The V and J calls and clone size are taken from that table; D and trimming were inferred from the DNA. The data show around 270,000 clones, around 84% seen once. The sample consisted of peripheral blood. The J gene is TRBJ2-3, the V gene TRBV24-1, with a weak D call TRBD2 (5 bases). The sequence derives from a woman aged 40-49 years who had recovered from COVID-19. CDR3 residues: CATSDRTAYTDTQYF. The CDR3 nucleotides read TGTGCCACCAGTGACCGGACTGCGTACACAGATACGCAGTATTTT.